This paragraph covers one T cell receptor (beta chain) sequence. TCRdb keeps only in-frame clones here, not all; method: immunoSEQ multiplex PCR. The sample records around 39,000 clones, roughly 90% being singletons. This sample was included in a study of T cell changes during pregnancy in multiple sclerosis. The V segment lost 4 bases and the J segment 4 bases; nucleotides outside the gene matches: 6. The CDR3 runs 14 residues. The V gene's germline CDR1 is SGHKS and CDR2 YYEKEE (reference sequence). The sequence derives from a female donor with multiple sclerosis, enrolled in a pregnancy study. The V and J genes are TRBV5-5 and TRBJ2-7; the match to TRBD1 covers 9 bases. This material consisted of CD8+ T cells from peripheral blood mononuclear cells, taken in the first trimester of pregnancy. In DNA form, the CDR3 reads TGTGCCAGCAGCCCCGACAGGGGGTGGTACGAGCAGTACTTC. Residues: CASSPDRGWYEQYF.